One sample yielded the 21 T cell receptor beta chains listed below, sequenced in a study of beta chain features in type 1 diabetes. The sequenced template was cDNA made from the entire isolated RNA. TCRdb keeps only in-frame clones here, not all; method: immunoSEQ multiplex PCR. The sample lists about 620,000 clones, roughly 15% occurring once. The sample comprised naive CD4+ T cells from blood. The receptors derive from a man between 18 and 29 years old in good health.

The gene calls are TRBV2 and TRBJ1-5; D remains ambiguous. The V gene lost 5 bases and the J gene lost 4 bases, with 12 bases spanning the gap. Germline V lookup: CDR1 SNHLY, CDR2 FYNNEI. The CDR3 covers 14 residues. CDR3 coding DNA: TGTGCCAGCAGTCTTCAGGTGGCGAATCAGCCCCAGCATTTT. Encoded protein: CASSLQVANQPQHF. Variable domain in full (rest from reference TRBV2 and TRBJ1-5): EPEVTQTPSHQVTQMGQEVILRCVPISNHLYFYWYRQILGQKVEFLVSFYNNEISEKSEIFDDQFSVERPDGSNFTLKIRSTKLEDSAMYFCASSLQVANQPQHFGDGTRLSIL.

The sample holds a few counts of this clone. This sequence joins TRBV5-4 and TRBJ2-1; TRBD1 matches 8 bases. The CDR3 extends over 14 amino acids. The germline gives CDR1 SGHNT, CDR2 YYREEE (reference sequence). Trimming took 5 bases from V and 7 from J; bases not matched to a gene: 8. The CDR3 sequence is CASRGQGSWNEQFF. The CDR3 DNA follows: TGTGCCAGCAGAGGACAGGGTTCTTGGAATGAGCAGTTCTTC.

This chain links TRBV29-1 with TRBJ1-2; 12 bases line up with TRBD1. V lost 7 bases, J lost 7 bases, and 7 bases stayed unmatched. The CDR3 loop spans 13 amino acids. CDR1 is SQVTM and CDR2 is ANQGSEA in the germline V gene. CDR3 DNA: TGCAGCGCCTGGGACAGGGGGCAAGGTGGCTACACCTTC. Its translation is CSAWDRGQGGYTF.

This clone was detected only a few times. The J gene is TRBJ1-3, the V gene TRBV6-6; no clear D. V was trimmed by 2 bases and J by 2 bases, leaving 7 bases between them. CDR1 and CDR2 from the germline V gene are MNHNY and SVGAGI (reference sequence). This CDR3 comprises 14 residues. CDR3: CASSYDGPGNTIYF. Written as DNA, the CDR3 is TGTGCCAGCAGTTACGACGGCCCTGGAAACACCATATATTTT.

The chain has TRBV30 and TRBJ1-1; unclear D gene. The CDR3 runs to 11 residues. The germline V gene has CDR1 GTSNPN and CDR2 SVGIG (reference sequence). V lost 2 bases and J lost 7, with 8 bases in between. CDR3 sequence: CAWSRTGEAFF. CDR3 nucleotide sequence: TGTGCCTGGAGTCGGACGGGTGAAGCTTTCTTT.

With respect to this clone: The sample has other DNA sequences that encode this CDR3 too. The CDR3 coding sequence is TGTGCCTGGAAAGGGGGGGGATACGAGCAGTACTTC. As protein: CAWKGGGYEQYF. The chain couples TRBV30 to TRBJ2-7, with TRBD2 as a possible D gene (7 bases). V was pared by 4 bases and J by 4 bases, with 11 bases between. The CDR3 covers 12 residues. Germline V lookup: CDR1 GTSNPN, CDR2 SVGIG (reference sequence).

There are a few counts of this clone. Other nucleotide sequences in the sample specify the same CDR3. J is TRBJ2-7 and V is TRBV2, with D perhaps TRBD1 (5 bases). This CDR3 is built from 12 residues. Germline V gives CDR1 SNHLY, CDR2 FYNNEI. Trimming left V 6 bases short and J 0 bases short, with 6 bases between. This CDR3 reads CASRDNSYEQYF. For the CDR3, the DNA is TGTGCCAGCAGGGACAACTCCTACGAGCAGTACTTC.

There are a few counts of this clone. This rearrangement joins TRBV28 to TRBJ2-5; 10 nucleotides match TRBD1. The J segment lost 2 bases and the V segment lost 7 bases, leaving 10 bases of the junction unmatched. CDR3 size: 16 residues. Germline V lookup: CDR1 MDHEN, CDR2 SYDVKM. The DNA for the CDR3 is TGTGCCAGCACCCTGGACAGGGGGAAAGGGCAAGAGACCCAGTACTTC. This sequence encodes CASTLDRGKGQETQYF.

V and J are TRBV19 and TRBJ2-1; D is ambiguous. Germline V lookup: CDR1 LNHDA, CDR2 SQIVND (reference sequence). There are 11 residues in the CDR3. Between the trimmed V and J ends, which lost 4 bases and 5 bases, there was a span of 3 bases. The CDR3 bases are TGTGCCAGTAGTAGGAACAATGAGCAGTTCTTC. Amino acids: CASSRNNEQFF. Combining the CDR3 with reference TRBV19 and TRBJ2-1 gives the whole variable domain DGGITQSPKYLFRKEGQNVTLSCEQNLNHDAMYWYRQDPGQGLRLIYYSQIVNDFQKGDIAEGYSVSREKKESFPLTVTSAQKNPTAFYLCASSRNNEQFFGPGTRLTVL.

CDR3 nucleotide sequence: TGTGCCAGCAGCGTAGAATTAGGATTGGCGGGAGGCTACAATGAGCAGTTCTTC. Amino acids: CASSVELGLAGGYNEQFF. V and J are TRBV9 and TRBJ2-1, with TRBD2 matching 8 bases. The junction had 11 bases not matched to a gene; V was cut back by 0 bases and J by 3 bases. Looked up from germline, CDR1 is SGDLS and CDR2 is YYNGEE. The CDR3 sequence is 18 residues long.

The CDR3 DNA sequence: TGTGCCTGGAGTGTTATAGTTAATGAAAAACTGTTTTTT. Translated: CAWSVIVNEKLFF. This chain links TRBV30 with TRBJ1-4; D remains unclear. The CDR3 runs to 13 residues. Trimming stripped 0 bases from V and 4 bases from J, with 6 bases between. The germline gives CDR1 GTSNPN, CDR2 SVGIG (reference sequence).

The V and J genes are TRBV4-2 and TRBJ2-7; 11 bases line up with TRBD2. The length of the CDR3 is 15 residues. J was trimmed by 5 bases and V by 2 bases; bases with no gene match: 5. The germline V gene has CDR1 LGHNA and CDR2 YNFKEQ. The CDR3 region has the DNA TGTGCCAGCAGCCAAACTAGCGGGAGTGTCAACGAGCAGTACTTC. Its protein is CASSQTSGSVNEQYF.

This clone was picked up a small number of times. The chain is built from TRBV7-9 and TRBJ2-1; 10 bases agree with TRBD1. The length of the CDR3 is 15 residues. J lost 7 bases, V lost 3 bases, and 6 bases had no gene match. Germline assignment: CDR1 SEHNR and CDR2 FQNEAQ (reference sequence). The CDR3, as DNA: TGTGCCAGCAGCTTGGGACAGGGGTTTAGGAATGAGCAGTTCTTC. Translated: CASSLGQGFRNEQFF.

J is TRBJ2-6 and V is TRBV29-1, with D perhaps matching TRBD1 or TRBD2 (5 bases each). The germline V gene encodes CDR1 SQVTM and CDR2 ANQGSEA. Trimming removed 4 bases at V and 0 bases at J, with 10 bases between. This CDR3 is built from 15 residues. CDR3 residues: CSVVEGSSGANVLTF. The CDR3 DNA follows: TGCAGCGTTGTCGAGGGGAGCTCTGGGGCCAACGTCCTGACTTTC.

This clone turned up a few times. The chain carries TRBV21-1 and TRBJ1-1; the table's TRBD1 call for D was not verified on the DNA. TRBV21-1 is noted as a pseudogene. The CDR3 consists of 14 residues. The CDR3 nucleotides are TGTGCCAGCAGCAAAAGGACAGCGAACACTGAAGCTTTCTTT. Its translation is CASSKRTANTEAFF.

Here the CDR3 DNA reads TGCGCCAGCAGCTTGGGGCAGGGGGCCGATCTTGGCTATGGCTACACCTTC. As protein: CASSLGQGADLGYGYTF. The V and J genes are TRBV5-1 and TRBJ1-2; 8 bases line up with TRBD1. The trim removed 0 bases at V and 4 bases at J, leaving 11 bases unmatched. Germline CDR1 reads SGHRS; CDR2 reads YFSETQ. CDR3 length: 17 residues.

Turning to this clone: The sample contains more than one DNA sequence encoding this CDR3. The chain couples TRBV5-1 to TRBJ1-2; D is ambiguous. CDR1 is SGHRS, CDR2 YFSETQ, per germline. V was clipped by 0 bases and J by 2 bases, with 5 bases between them. This CDR3 has 13 amino acids. Written as DNA, the CDR3 is TGCGCCAGCAGCTTGGTGGAGAACTATGGCTACACCTTC. Translating it yields CASSLVENYGYTF.

The sample holds a few counts of this clone. The identical CDR3 is also encoded by other nucleotide sequences in the sample. J is TRBJ2-2 and V is TRBV7-2, with 7 bases identical to TRBD2. V lost 2 bases and J lost 1; bases outside the gene matches: 1. The CDR3 sequence is 15 residues long. CDR1 and CDR2 from the germline V gene are SGHTA and FQGNSA. This CDR3 reads CASSLSSGNTGELFF. CDR3 nucleotide sequence: TGTGCCAGCAGCTTATCTAGCGGGAACACCGGGGAGCTGTTTTTT.

The V gene is TRBV7-3, the J gene TRBJ2-1; 7 nucleotides match TRBD1. The CDR3 is 11 residues long. CDR1 and CDR2 (germline): SGHTA, FQGTGA. V gave up 4 bases and J gave up 14 bases; unmatched junction bases: 5. In DNA, the CDR3 is TGTGCCAGCAGCTCCGGACAGGAGGAGTTCTTC. Its translation: CASSSGQEEFF. Looking up the rest from reference TRBV7-3 and TRBJ2-1 gives the full variable domain: GAGVSQTPSNKVTEKGKYVELRCDPISGHTALYWYRQSLGQGPEFLIYFQGTGAADDSGLPNDRFFAVRPEGSVSTLKIQRTERGDSAVYLCASSSGQEEFFGPGTRLTVL.

The chain's CDR3 is CASSYRQGATEAFF. CDR3 DNA sequence: TGTGCCAGCAGCTACCGACAGGGGGCAACTGAAGCTTTCTTT. The J gene is TRBJ1-1, the V gene TRBV7-9; the match to TRBD1 covers 10 bases. V lost 4 bases to trimming and J lost 5 bases; unmatched junction nucleotides: 4. The CDR3 contains 14 residues. CDR1 and CDR2 from the germline V gene are SEHNR and FQNEAQ (reference sequence). Full variable domain (remainder filled in from reference TRBV7-9 and TRBJ1-1): DTGVSQNPRHKITKRGQNVTFRCDPISEHNRLYWYRQTLGQGPEFLTYFQNEAQLEKSRLLSDRFSAERPKGSFSTLEIQRTEQGDSAMYLCASSYRQGATEAFFGQGTRLTVV.

This clone has only a few counts. The CDR3 is CASSRAGGPNTEAFF. The CDR3 coding sequence is TGTGCCAGCAGCCGCGCAGGGGGCCCGAACACTGAAGCTTTCTTT. The chain is built from TRBV4-2 and TRBJ1-1, with TRBD1 matching over 8 bases. CDR3 length: 15 amino acids. Germline V gene lookup returns CDR1 LGHNA and CDR2 YNFKEQ. With 4 bases clipped from V and 1 base from J, the junction kept 5 bases outside the gene matches.